What follows describes a single T cell receptor (beta chain). Its target is not known. The sample is drawn from a study of OX40 agonist ivuxolimab in advanced cancers. Looking at the study overall: The patients' treatment was ivuxolimab, an agonistic anti-OX40 (CD134) antibody. Age averaged around 54 years (range about 23 to 85), and roughly 80% were male. Three patients got partial responses; one had hepatocellular carcinoma and two had cutaneous melanoma.

Findings and limits, study-wide: Specificity for antigen went undetermined in the expanded peripheral T cells.

Germline CDR1 reads SGHNT; CDR2 reads YYREEE (reference sequence). Trimming removed 1 base at V and 5 bases at J, with 11 bases between. The CDR3 has 14 amino acids. Measured with immunoSEQ multiplex PCR; TCRdb has only the in-frame clones, and not every one. The repertoire includes tens of thousands of clones, about 90% of them detected once, and roughly 10% sits in the top ten. This receptor was taken from an adult with an advanced solid tumor such as melanoma, head and neck, liver or kidney cancer. The source material was CD4+ or CD8+ T cells sorted from blood, sampled in a trial of the OX40 agonist ivuxolimab. The V call is TRBV5-4, the J call TRBJ2-3; D remains unclear. The CDR3 region is CASSLKLIQDTQYF. The CDR3 bases are TGTGCCAGCAGCTTGAAGCTCATTCAAGATACGCAGTATTTT.